This T cell receptor (beta chain) was identified in a study of tumour-infiltrating T cells in Burkitt lymphoma (dated by TCRdb to the early 2020s). For the wider study: TCR repertoire data were compared against clinical outcome, and productive clonality predicted overall survival and progression-free survival independently of established prognostic factors such as age at diagnosis.

A word on this clone: There is no known antigen for this receptor. The sample holds no much larger clone one base away, and base qualities are not on file.

Library method: the immunoSEQ multiplex PCR assay. Imported from immuneACCESS, the table was reduced by TCRdb to in-frame sequences with V and J called. These copies leave out some clones; in studies compared against another copy, an unresolved V gene accounts for under half, and the cause of the remainder is not known. The sample table shows more than 8,500 clones, and more than 55% are seen once. Around 5.6% of the sample belongs to the ten largest clones. Inclusive of the bounding cysteine and phenylalanine, the CDR3 is 13 residues long. The CDR3 DNA has 39 bases and is translated from base 1. Compared with germline, V lacks 6 bases and J lacks 6 bases; bases without a gene match: 2. The germline V gene sets CDR1 to SNHLY and CDR2 to FYNNEI.

This TCR was sampled from a human donor with diffuse large B-cell lymphoma. The rearranged segments are TRBV2 and TRBJ1-3, with 10 junctional bases fitting TRBD1. The sequenced sample consisted of tumor tissue. CDR3 region: CASRDRGENTIYF. The DNA is as follows: TGTGCCAGCAGGGACAGGGGGGAAAACACCATATATTTT.